This TCR beta chain was sequenced for a study of metastatic and nonmetastatic thyroid tumors. Background on the study: A comparison of repertoires was made across blood and tumor or nodule tissue from malignant and benign thyroid patients. Findings and caveats of the study: In blood and tumor, TCR beta diversity was reportedly significantly higher in malignant thyroid tumors than in benign nodules.

Source study methods: CDR3 differences across clinicopathological groups were used to build a distant-metastasis classifier for papillary thyroid cancer. TCRdb re-called the PCR reads with MiXCR. The V and J calls and clone size come from TCRdb's table, not from the authors' own analysis. The table has about 36,000 clones, less than 25% seen once. Thyroid surgery took place with no prior treatment in any patient. V was shortened by 1 base and J by 2 bases, with 11 bases between the two germline ends. CDR1 and CDR2 (germline): DFQATT, SNEGSKA (reference sequence). The CDR3 spans 14 residues. Comment on this clone: Its matching antigen is unknown.

The rearrangement joins TRBV20-1 to TRBJ2-5; a weak D match, TRBD1 (7 bases). The receptor was isolated from a female donor with papillary thyroid cancer or a benign thyroid nodule (not recorded which). Some clones in this sample may be carry-over from other donors' samples. The sequenced sample was blood. The CDR3, as DNA: TGCAGTGCTAGAGGACAGGGAGGACAAGAGACCCAGTACTTC. Protein sequence: CSARGQGGQETQYF.